Shown below are 25 T cell receptor beta chains from a single sample sequenced in a study of blood T cell repertoires in COVID-19. The table came from immunoSEQ multiplex PCR; TCRdb's copy has only in-frame clones and leaves some out. The sample has more than 250,000 clones; 87% are singletons. The sample taken for sequencing was PBMCs or T cells enriched from blood (not recorded which). These receptors came from a woman aged 25 to 39 who had recovered from COVID-19.

The rearrangement uses TRBV6-5 and TRBJ1-1; D not resolved. This CDR3 has 13 residues. V shed 2 bases and J shed 0 bases, with 4 bases lying between them. Germline V gene data show CDR1 as MNHEY and CDR2 as SVGAGI. The CDR3 is CASSYQLNTEAFF. Here the CDR3 DNA reads TGTGCCAGCAGTTACCAATTGAACACTGAAGCTTTCTTT.

The chain combines TRBV10-3 with TRBJ2-3; 10 nucleotides agree with TRBD2. The V gene's germline CDR1 is ENHRY and CDR2 SYGVKD. This CDR3 is 14 amino acids long. The V and J ends lost 3 bases and 7 bases, in that order; junction bases with no gene match: 4. CDR3 nucleotide sequence: TGTGCCATCAGTGATACTAGCGGGGCAAATACGCAGTATTTT. This gives the protein CAISDTSGANTQYF.

CDR3 DNA: TGCGCCAGCAGCCAACCGGAAGGGACAGCACGTGAAAAACTGTTTTTT. This sequence encodes CASSQPEGTAREKLFF. The chain employs TRBV4-1 and TRBJ1-4; 7 nucleotides match TRBD1. V shed 2 bases, J shed 7 bases, and the junction held 10 bases outside the gene matches. The CDR3 loop spans 16 amino acids. Germline V gene data show CDR1 as MGHRA and CDR2 as YSYEKL.

This clone was seen only once. Other DNA sequences in the sample encode the same CDR3. The chain employs TRBV6-5 and TRBJ2-1, with 9 bases that match TRBD1. The J segment lost 0 bases and the V segment lost 5 bases, leaving 2 bases of the junction unmatched. The germline V gene encodes CDR1 MNHEY and CDR2 SVGAGI. This CDR3 comprises 15 residues. This CDR3 reads CASSPTGGSYNEQFF. The CDR3 DNA sequence: TGTGCCAGCAGTCCGACAGGGGGCTCCTACAATGAGCAGTTCTTC.

The chain carries TRBV10-3 and TRBJ2-7, with unresolved D. V gave up 3 bases and J gave up 1 base, with 4 bases separating them. CDR3 length equals 12 residues. Germline CDR1 reads ENHRY; CDR2 reads SYGVKD. Here the CDR3 reads CAISDQSYEQYF. The CDR3 nucleotides are TGTGCCATCAGTGACCAATCCTACGAGCAGTACTTC.

The gene calls are TRBV9 and TRBJ2-1; D not certain. Per germline, CDR1 SGDLS and CDR2 YYNGEE. V was cut by 3 bases and J by 7 bases, with 8 bases left in between. The CDR3 totals 12 residues. This chain's CDR3 is CASSATRNEQFF. CDR3 DNA sequence: TGTGCCAGCAGCGCGACTCGAAATGAGCAGTTCTTC.

The chain is built from TRBV7-9 and TRBJ1-6; TRBD1 is a possible D gene (5 bases). V gave up 6 bases and J gave up 4 bases, with 16 bases separating them. CDR3 length: 16 residues. The germline CDR1 and CDR2 sequences are SEHNR and FQNEAQ (reference sequence). CDR3 in amino acids: CASSKSTVMYNSPLHF. Written as DNA, the CDR3 is TGTGCCAGCAGTAAGTCGACAGTAATGTATAATTCACCCCTCCACTTT.

The rearrangement joins TRBV2 to TRBJ1-5; 7 nucleotides match TRBD1. Trimming took 6 bases from V and 5 from J; bases not matched to a gene: 7. This CDR3 is 14 amino acids long. Germline assignment: CDR1 SNHLY and CDR2 FYNNEI. The chain's CDR3 is CASRTQGWDQPQHF. CDR3 coding DNA: TGTGCCAGCAGAACACAGGGGTGGGATCAGCCCCAGCATTTT.

The chain employs TRBV19 and TRBJ1-2; a possible D gene is TRBD1 (5 bases). Trimming shortened V by 3 bases and J by 8 bases, and 19 bases separated the two germline ends. Germline V gene data show CDR1 as LNHDA and CDR2 as SQIVND (reference sequence). CDR3 length: 15 amino acids. Written as DNA, the CDR3 is TGTGCCAGTAGTATTCCCCAGGGCGGGAATAGCGGCTACACCTTC. Encoded protein: CASSIPQGGNSGYTF.

V is TRBV9 and J is TRBJ1-3; D is unclear. Trimming took 1 base from V and 8 from J, leaving 7 bases between them. CDR1 and CDR2 (germline): SGDLS, YYNGEE. The CDR3 consists of 12 residues. The CDR3 nucleotides read TGTGCCAGCAGCGTACCCGGTGACACCATATATTTT. This encodes CASSVPGDTIYF.

The chain links TRBV5-6 to TRBJ1-2, with TRBD1 identical over 8 bases. Germline V gene data show CDR1 as SGHDT and CDR2 as YYEEEE. V lost 5 bases and J lost 4; bases outside the gene matches: 7. This CDR3 has 14 amino acids. CDR3 in amino acids: CASSADRGVYGYTF. CDR3 DNA sequence: TGTGCCAGCAGTGCTGACAGGGGCGTCTATGGCTACACCTTC.

V and J are TRBV30 and TRBJ1-1, with D unresolved. Germline CDR1 and CDR2: GTSNPN and SVGIG (reference sequence). CDR3 length: 12 residues. The V end was cut by 3 bases, the J end by 7 bases, with 12 bases between. CDR3 amino acids: CAWRGGRDEAFF. The CDR3 DNA sequence: TGTGCCTGGAGAGGCGGCCGCGATGAAGCTTTCTTT.

The CDR3 region is CASSQQREGYGYTF. The CDR3 nucleotides read TGCGCCAGCAGCCAGCAGAGGGAGGGCTATGGCTACACCTTC. The chain carries TRBV4-3 and TRBJ1-2, with no clear D. CDR1 and CDR2 (germline): LGHNA, YSLEER. The CDR3 totals 14 residues. Trimming left V 3 bases short and J 4 bases short, with 12 bases between.

This rearrangement joins TRBV28 to TRBJ1-1; D is unclear. The CDR3 covers 14 residues. Germline CDR1 reads MDHEN; CDR2 reads SYDVKM. The V gene lost 2 bases and the J gene lost 0 bases, with 7 bases spanning the gap. CDR3 amino acids: CASSLAAVNTEAFF. CDR3 DNA: TGTGCCAGCAGTTTAGCTGCGGTGAACACTGAAGCTTTCTTT.

The gene calls are TRBV5-1 and TRBJ1-5; 10 bases agree with TRBD1. With V trimmed by 4 bases and J by 2 bases, 6 bases remained unmatched. This CDR3 comprises 16 residues. CDR1 is SGHRS and CDR2 is YFSETQ in the germline V gene. The DNA for the CDR3 is TGCGCCAGCAGCCCCGGGACAGGGGTAGGCAATCAGCCCCAGCATTTT. This sequence encodes CASSPGTGVGNQPQHF. The whole variable domain, filled in from reference TRBV5-1 and TRBJ1-5, reads KAGVTQTPRYLIKTRGQQVTLSCSPISGHRSVSWYQQTPGQGLQFLFEYFSETQRNKGNFPGRFSGRQFSNSRSEMNVSTLELGDSALYLCASSPGTGVGNQPQHFGDGTRLSIL.

V gene TRBV7-2 combines with J gene TRBJ2-2; D remains ambiguous. The CDR3 sequence is 15 residues long. The germline V and J ends were trimmed by 5 bases and 3 bases, with 13 bases remaining between them. Looked up from germline, CDR1 is SGHTA and CDR2 is FQGNSA. In nucleotides, the CDR3 is TGTGCCAGCAGCACTCAGACACCGCACACCGGGGAGCTGTTTTTT. This codes for CASSTQTPHTGELFF.

CDR3 amino acids: CASSILGLAGTDTQYF. The CDR3 DNA reads as TGTGCCAGTAGTATTCTCGGGCTAGCGGGCACAGATACGCAGTATTTT. The V call is TRBV19, the J call TRBJ2-3; 7 bases fit TRBD2. V shed 3 bases and J 1 base; nucleotides not matched to a gene: 7. Germline V CDR1 and CDR2: LNHDA, SQIVND (reference sequence). The CDR3 runs 16 residues.

The rearrangement joins TRBV10-2 to TRBJ2-2; 12 positions match TRBD2. V was pared by 6 bases and J by 7 bases, with 3 bases of the junction left unmatched. Germline CDR1 is WSHSY and CDR2 is SAAADI. This CDR3 comprises 14 residues. Here the CDR3 DNA reads TGCGCCAGCAGGACTAGCGGGGGTGGCGGGGAGCTGTTTTTT. Protein: CASRTSGGGGELFF.

This chain joins TRBV4-3 and TRBJ1-2; TRBD1 matches at 9 bases. V was clipped by 6 bases and J by 6 bases; unmatched bases: 5. Germline lookup yields CDR1 LGHNA and CDR2 YSLEER. The CDR3 runs 13 residues. The chain's CDR3 is CASRQGARDGYTF. In nucleotides, the CDR3 is TGCGCCAGCAGACAGGGGGCGCGGGATGGCTACACCTTC.

V and J are TRBV6-1 and TRBJ2-3; 11 bases are a match to TRBD2. The junction had 4 bases not matched to a gene; V was cut back by 3 bases and J by 5 bases. In germline, CDR1 is MNHNS, CDR2 SASEGT. The CDR3 contains 15 residues. The CDR3 coding sequence is TGTGCCAGCAGTGACCCGACTAGCGGGGAAGATACGCAGTATTTT. Its translation: CASSDPTSGEDTQYF.

The chain is built from TRBV7-2 and TRBJ2-5; D is possibly TRBD1 (6 bases). The V and J ends lost 3 bases and 3 bases respectively, with 14 bases between them. The CDR3 is made up of 15 amino acids. Germline loops: CDR1 SGHTA, CDR2 FQGNSA. The DNA for the CDR3 is TGTGCCAGCAGCTTCGATAGCGACAGGAAAGAGACCCAGTACTTC. This sequence encodes CASSFDSDRKETQYF.

J is TRBJ2-1 and V is TRBV18; 7 bases align to TRBD1. Trimming took 5 bases from V and 5 from J; bases not matched to a gene: 3. From germline, CDR1 is KGHSH and CDR2 LQKENI. There are 13 residues in the CDR3. This CDR3 reads CASSDRADNEQFF. The DNA for the CDR3 is TGTGCCAGCTCAGACAGGGCGGACAATGAGCAGTTCTTC.

The DNA for the CDR3 is TGTGCCAGCAGTGACGATCGGACAAACACTGAAGCTTTCTTT. Protein product: CASSDDRTNTEAFF. This rearrangement joins TRBV6-1 to TRBJ1-1; the D gene is possibly TRBD1 (5 bases). The CDR3 runs 14 residues. V gave up 3 bases and J gave up 2 bases, with 10 bases separating them. CDR1 is MNHNS and CDR2 is SASEGT in the germline V gene.

This chain uses TRBV12-3 or TRBV12-4 with TRBJ2-1; D uncertain. The CDR3 has 13 residues. Trimming stripped 2 bases from V and 6 bases from J, with 8 bases between. CDR3 sequence: CASSLIVGNEQFF. CDR3 sequence (DNA): TGTGCCAGCAGTTTAATCGTCGGCAATGAGCAGTTCTTC.

The V and J genes are TRBV4-2 and TRBJ1-5; D not certain. Germline V gives CDR1 LGHNA, CDR2 YNFKEQ. CDR3 length equals 15 residues. V shed 2 bases and J shed 0 bases, with 8 bases lying between them. This chain's CDR3 is CASSQRTDSNQPQHF. The CDR3, as DNA: TGTGCCAGCAGCCAACGGACTGATAGCAATCAGCCCCAGCATTTT.